One sample yielded the 14 T cell receptor beta chains listed below, sequenced in a study of blood T cell repertoires in COVID-19. Profiling relied on immunoSEQ multiplex PCR, and the TCRdb table lists in-frame clones only, not all of them. Here the sample spans around 220,000 clones, about 93% being singletons. Sequenced sample: PBMCs or T cells enriched from blood (not recorded which). The receptor set was obtained from a woman aged 18-29 years who had recovered from COVID-19.

The chain is built from TRBV3-1 (or the pseudogene TRBV3-2) and TRBJ2-5; no clear D. Trimming cost V 3 bases and J 3 bases, with 8 bases left between them. The germline gives CDR1 LGHDT, CDR2 YNNKEL (reference sequence). The CDR3 totals 13 residues. The CDR3 sequence is CASSHRVEETQYF. The DNA for the CDR3 is TGTGCCAGCAGCCATCGGGTAGAAGAGACCCAGTACTTC.

CDR3 bases: TGTGCCAGCAGCTTAGACTCCTCTGCGACAAGGGATAAGGGGGCTTTCTTT. This codes for CASSLDSSATRDKGAFF. The chain has TRBV7-8 and TRBJ1-1, with TRBD1 as a possible D gene (5 bases). The V gene lost 1 base and the J gene lost 11 bases, with 26 bases spanning the gap. CDR1 is SGHVS and CDR2 is FQNEAQ in the germline V gene. This CDR3 has 17 amino acids.

V is TRBV18 and J is TRBJ1-5; maybe TRBD1 (6 bases). The CDR3 has 15 amino acids. The germline V gene encodes CDR1 KGHSH and CDR2 LQKENI. V dropped 1 base and J dropped 3 bases, with 10 bases sitting between them. CDR3 loop: CASSPLGQPNQPQHF. The CDR3 DNA reads as TGTGCCAGCTCACCACTGGGACAACCCAATCAGCCCCAGCATTTT.

The chain recombines TRBV20-1 with TRBJ2-7; unclear D gene. CDR3 length: 13 residues. V was cut by 4 bases and J by 3 bases, with 13 bases left in between. Germline assignment: CDR1 DFQATT and CDR2 SNEGSKA (reference sequence). As DNA, the CDR3 is TGCAGTGCTATTGAACTATCTATCTACGAGCAGTACTTC. Its translation is CSAIELSIYEQYF.

This chain connects TRBV5-1 to TRBJ2-3; 10 bases agree with TRBD2. The germline V gene has CDR1 SGHRS and CDR2 YFSETQ. The CDR3 spans 14 residues. Trimming removed 3 bases from V and 3 bases from J; junction bases left unmatched: 1. The CDR3, as DNA: TGCGCCAGCAGCTCTAGCGGGAGTACAGATACGCAGTATTTT. As protein: CASSSSGSTDTQYF.

This chain's CDR3 is CASSLPARGSPLHF. The CDR3 DNA sequence: TGTGCCAGCAGCTTACCGGCCCGGGGTTCACCCCTCCACTTT. The rearrangement uses TRBV7-9 and TRBJ1-6; D uncertain. Germline V CDR1 and CDR2: SEHNR, FQNEAQ (reference sequence). V lost 2 bases, J lost 9 bases, and 11 bases lay in between. The CDR3 length is 14 residues. The variable domain in full, with the rest retrieved from reference TRBV7-9 and TRBJ1-6, is DTGVSQNPRHKITKRGQNVTFRCDPISEHNRLYWYRQTLGQGPEFLTYFQNEAQLEKSRLLSDRFSAERPKGSFSTLEIQRTEQGDSAMYLCASSLPARGSPLHFGNGTRLTVT.

The chain is built from TRBV5-1 and TRBJ2-1, with 11 positions matching TRBD2. Per germline, CDR1 SGHRS and CDR2 YFSETQ. This CDR3 has 15 residues. V gave up 2 bases and J gave up 5 bases; unmatched junction bases: 3. This CDR3 is CASSFLTSGDNEQFF. As DNA, the CDR3 is TGCGCCAGCAGCTTCTTGACTAGCGGGGACAATGAGCAGTTCTTC.

CDR3 loop: CASSDRAWGYGYTF. CDR3 coding DNA: TGTGCCAGCAGTGACAGGGCTTGGGGCTATGGCTACACCTTC. The chain has TRBV28 and TRBJ1-2; TRBD1 matches at 7 bases. Germline lookup yields CDR1 MDHEN and CDR2 SYDVKM. This CDR3 has 14 residues. Trimming cost V 5 bases and J 4 bases; bases outside gene matches: 7.

V is TRBV2 and J is TRBJ1-2, with a weak D call TRBD1 (5 bases). V lost 0 bases to trimming and J lost 2 bases, with 13 bases between them. The CDR3 runs to 16 residues. In germline, CDR1 is SNHLY, CDR2 FYNNEI. CDR3 nucleotide sequence: TGTGCCAGCAGTGAAGCGGGGGGACTTATCAACTATGGCTACACCTTC. Translating gives CASSEAGGLINYGYTF.

This chain uses TRBV5-1 with TRBJ1-2; TRBD1 matches at 7 bases. This CDR3 region has 14 residues. Germline loops: CDR1 SGHRS, CDR2 YFSETQ. V gave up 4 bases and J gave up 8 bases; unmatched junction bases: 11. CDR3 sequence reads: CASSQPGQNIGYTF. The CDR3 DNA follows: TGCGCCAGCAGCCAACCGGGACAGAATATCGGCTACACCTTC.

The chain recombines TRBV9 with TRBJ1-4; TRBD1 agrees at 8 bases. Germline CDR1 is SGDLS and CDR2 is YYNGEE. V lost 4 bases to trimming and J lost 7 bases; unmatched junction nucleotides: 9. The CDR3 extends over 15 amino acids. CDR3 residues: CASSPGGSMGEKLFF. CDR3 sequence (DNA): TGTGCCAGCAGCCCAGGGGGCTCGATGGGTGAAAAACTGTTTTTT.

J is TRBJ2-1 and V is TRBV5-1; 8 nucleotides agree with TRBD1. This CDR3 region has 14 residues. Germline loops: CDR1 SGHRS, CDR2 YFSETQ. The J segment lost 4 bases and the V segment lost 3 bases, leaving 3 bases of the junction unmatched. CDR3 protein: CASSYDRGYNEQFF. Here the CDR3 DNA reads TGCGCCAGCAGCTACGACAGGGGATACAATGAGCAGTTCTTC.

For this clone: This CDR3 is also generated by other DNA sequences in the sample. This chain connects TRBV12-3 or TRBV12-4 to TRBJ1-2; D uncertain. Deletions cut 2 bases from V and 7 bases from J, with 11 bases between. The CDR3 has 13 amino acids. The CDR3 DNA sequence: TGTGCCAGCAGTTTATTTCGGGGTAGTGGCTACACCTTC. Protein: CASSLFRGSGYTF.

This chain uses TRBV4-2 with TRBJ1-2, with a weak D call TRBD1 (5 bases). The CDR3 is 17 residues long. Germline lookup yields CDR1 LGHNA and CDR2 YNFKEQ. V lost 7 bases, J lost 5 bases, and 26 bases lay in between. The CDR3 region has the DNA TGTGCCAGCAACTTCTCTCCTGTGGAGGGGCCGGGGTATGGCTACACCTTC. It is translated as CASNFSPVEGPGYGYTF.